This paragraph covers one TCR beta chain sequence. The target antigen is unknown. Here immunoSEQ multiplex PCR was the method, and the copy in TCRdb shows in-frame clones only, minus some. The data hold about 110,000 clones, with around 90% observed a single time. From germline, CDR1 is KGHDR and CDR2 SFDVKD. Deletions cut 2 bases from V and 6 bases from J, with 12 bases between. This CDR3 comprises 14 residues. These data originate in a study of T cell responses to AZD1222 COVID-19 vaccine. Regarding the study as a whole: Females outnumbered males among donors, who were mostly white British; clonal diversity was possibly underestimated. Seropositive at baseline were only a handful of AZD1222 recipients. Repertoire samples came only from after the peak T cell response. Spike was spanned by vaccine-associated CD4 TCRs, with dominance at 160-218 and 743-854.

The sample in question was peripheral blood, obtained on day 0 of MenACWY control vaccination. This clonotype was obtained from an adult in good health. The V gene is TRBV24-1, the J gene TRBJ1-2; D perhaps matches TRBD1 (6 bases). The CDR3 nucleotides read TGTGCCACCAGTGATTCCCAGGGGAGGGATGGCTACACCTTC. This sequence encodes CATSDSQGRDGYTF.